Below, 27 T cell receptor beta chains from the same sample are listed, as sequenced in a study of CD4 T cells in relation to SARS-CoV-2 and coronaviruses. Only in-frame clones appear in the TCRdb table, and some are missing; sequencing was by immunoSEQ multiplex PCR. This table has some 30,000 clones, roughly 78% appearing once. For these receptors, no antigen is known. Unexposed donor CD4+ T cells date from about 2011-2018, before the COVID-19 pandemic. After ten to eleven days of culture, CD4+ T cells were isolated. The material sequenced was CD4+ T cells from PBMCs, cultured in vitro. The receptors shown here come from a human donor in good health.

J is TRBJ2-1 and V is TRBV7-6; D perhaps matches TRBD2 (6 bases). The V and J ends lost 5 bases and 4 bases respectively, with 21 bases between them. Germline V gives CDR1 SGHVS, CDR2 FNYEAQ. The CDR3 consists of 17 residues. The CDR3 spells CASSRGLDPRAYNEQFF. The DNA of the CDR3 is TGTGCCAGCAGCCGGGGACTTGACCCTAGAGCGTACAATGAGCAGTTCTTC.

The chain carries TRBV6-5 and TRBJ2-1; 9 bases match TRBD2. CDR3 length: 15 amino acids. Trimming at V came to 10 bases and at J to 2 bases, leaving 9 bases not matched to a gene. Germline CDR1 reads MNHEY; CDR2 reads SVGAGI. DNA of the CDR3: TGTGCCAACGGGGCTAGCGGGGCGGCCTACAATGAGCAGTTCTTC. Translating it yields CANGASGAAYNEQFF.

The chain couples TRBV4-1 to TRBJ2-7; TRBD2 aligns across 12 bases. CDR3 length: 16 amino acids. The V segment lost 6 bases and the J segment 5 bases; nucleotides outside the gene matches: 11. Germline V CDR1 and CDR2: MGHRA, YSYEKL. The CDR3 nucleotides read TGCGCCAGCAGTGGGCTAGCGGGAGGGTGGCGAGACGAGCAGTACTTC. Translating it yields CASSGLAGGWRDEQYF.

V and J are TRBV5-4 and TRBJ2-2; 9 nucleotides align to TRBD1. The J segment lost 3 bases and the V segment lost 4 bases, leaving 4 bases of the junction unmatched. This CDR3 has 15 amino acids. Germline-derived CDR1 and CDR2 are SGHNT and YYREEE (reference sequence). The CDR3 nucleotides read TGTGCCAGCAGCCCTCGGACAGGGGACACCGGGGAGCTGTTTTTT. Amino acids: CASSPRTGDTGELFF.

The CDR3 loop reads CASSPALQEQYF. The CDR3 bases are TGTGCCAGCTCACCAGCCCTCCAGGAGCAGTACTTC. This chain uses TRBV18 with TRBJ2-7; D unclear. With 2 bases removed from V and 7 bases from J, the gap between germline ends came to 9 bases. The CDR3 runs 12 residues. Germline V gives CDR1 KGHSH, CDR2 LQKENI.

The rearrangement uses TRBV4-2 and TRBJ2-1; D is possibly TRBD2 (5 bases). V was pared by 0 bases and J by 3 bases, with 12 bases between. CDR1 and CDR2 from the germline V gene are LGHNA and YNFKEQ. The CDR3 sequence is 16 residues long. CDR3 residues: CASSQDNERHYNEQFF. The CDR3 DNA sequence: TGTGCCAGCAGCCAAGATAATGAGCGGCACTACAATGAGCAGTTCTTC.

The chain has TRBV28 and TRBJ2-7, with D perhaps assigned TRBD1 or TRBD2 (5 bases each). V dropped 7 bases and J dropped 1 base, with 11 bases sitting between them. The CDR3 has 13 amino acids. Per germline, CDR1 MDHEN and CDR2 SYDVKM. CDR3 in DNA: TGTGCCAGCACGCGTGGGGGTTCCTACGAGCAGTACTTC. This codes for CASTRGGSYEQYF.

The CDR3 spells CASSGGAASNYGYTF. DNA of the CDR3: TGTGCCAGTAGTGGGGGGGCGGCCTCTAACTATGGCTACACCTTC. This chain uses TRBV19 with TRBJ1-2; maybe TRBD1 (6 bases). Between the trimmed V and J ends, which lost 5 bases and 0 bases, there was a span of 13 bases. This CDR3 contains 15 residues. Looked up from germline, CDR1 is LNHDA and CDR2 is SQIVND (reference sequence).

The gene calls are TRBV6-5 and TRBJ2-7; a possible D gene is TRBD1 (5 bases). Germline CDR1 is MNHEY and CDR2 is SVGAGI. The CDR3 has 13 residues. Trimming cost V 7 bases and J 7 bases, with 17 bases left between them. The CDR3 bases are TGTGCCAGCACCGAAGATGCTACAGGAGAGCAGTACTTC. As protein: CASTEDATGEQYF.

The CDR3 sequence is CASSRSLRTSGASSYEQYF. The CDR3 nucleotides read TGTGCCAGTAGTAGATCACTTCGGACTAGCGGGGCGAGCTCCTACGAGCAGTACTTC. The chain uses TRBV19 and TRBJ2-7; 12 nucleotides match TRBD2. Per germline, CDR1 LNHDA and CDR2 SQIVND (reference sequence). There are 19 residues in the CDR3. Unmatched junction bases numbered 13, after V lost 4 bases and J lost 0 bases.

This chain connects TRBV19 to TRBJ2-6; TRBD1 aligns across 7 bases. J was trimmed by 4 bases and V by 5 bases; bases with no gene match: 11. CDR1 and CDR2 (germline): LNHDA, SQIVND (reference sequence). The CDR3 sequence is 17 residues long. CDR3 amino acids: CASSAWDRGSGANVLTF. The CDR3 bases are TGTGCCAGTAGTGCATGGGACAGAGGTTCGGGGGCCAACGTCCTGACTTTC.

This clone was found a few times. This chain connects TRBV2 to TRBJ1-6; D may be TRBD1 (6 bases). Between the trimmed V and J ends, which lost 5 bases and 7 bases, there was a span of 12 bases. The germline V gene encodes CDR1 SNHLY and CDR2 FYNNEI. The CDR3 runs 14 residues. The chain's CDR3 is CASSIQGSNSPLHF. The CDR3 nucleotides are TGTGCCAGCAGTATACAGGGCTCAAATTCACCCCTCCACTTT.

For the CDR3, the DNA is TGTGCCAGCAGAGAGGGACTAGCGGGAGTTGGGACCCAGTACTTC. Amino acids: CASREGLAGVGTQYF. The chain carries TRBV7-2 and TRBJ2-5; 14 bases are shared with TRBD2. CDR3 size: 15 residues. Germline loops: CDR1 SGHTA, CDR2 FQGNSA. The V segment lost 6 bases and the J segment 7 bases; nucleotides outside the gene matches: 7.

As DNA, the CDR3 is TGTGCCAGCAGTTACTCGAGGCCGAGCTCTGGAAACACCATATATTTT. It encodes CASSYSRPSSGNTIYF. This chain links TRBV6-5 with TRBJ1-3, with unresolved D. Trimming stripped 0 bases from V and 0 bases from J, with 9 bases between. The V gene's germline CDR1 is MNHEY and CDR2 SVGAGI. The CDR3 has 16 amino acids.

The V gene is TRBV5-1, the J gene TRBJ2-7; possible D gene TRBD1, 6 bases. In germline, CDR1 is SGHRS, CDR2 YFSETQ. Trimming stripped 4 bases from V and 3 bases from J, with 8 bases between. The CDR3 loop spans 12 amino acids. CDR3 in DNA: TGCGCCAGCAGCGAACAGGGCTACGAGCAGTACTTC. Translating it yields CASSEQGYEQYF.

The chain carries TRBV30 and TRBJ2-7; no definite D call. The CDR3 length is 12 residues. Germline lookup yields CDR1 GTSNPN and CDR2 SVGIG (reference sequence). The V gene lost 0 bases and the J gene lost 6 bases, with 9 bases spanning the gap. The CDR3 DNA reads TGTGCCTGGAGTGTAACCATTGGCGAGCAGTACTTC. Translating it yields CAWSVTIGEQYF. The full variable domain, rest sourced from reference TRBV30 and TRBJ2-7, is SQTIHQWPATLVQPVGSPLSLECTVEGTSNPNLYWYRQAAGRGLQLLFYSVGIGQISSEVPQNLSASRPQDRQFILSSKKLLLSDSGFYLCAWSVTIGEQYFGPGTRLTVT.

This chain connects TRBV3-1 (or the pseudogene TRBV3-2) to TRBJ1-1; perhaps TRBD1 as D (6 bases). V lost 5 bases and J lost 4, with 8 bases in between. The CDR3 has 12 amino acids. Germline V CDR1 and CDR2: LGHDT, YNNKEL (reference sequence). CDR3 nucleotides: TGTGCCAGCAGCAAACAGGGCACTGAAGCTTTCTTT. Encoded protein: CASSKQGTEAFF.

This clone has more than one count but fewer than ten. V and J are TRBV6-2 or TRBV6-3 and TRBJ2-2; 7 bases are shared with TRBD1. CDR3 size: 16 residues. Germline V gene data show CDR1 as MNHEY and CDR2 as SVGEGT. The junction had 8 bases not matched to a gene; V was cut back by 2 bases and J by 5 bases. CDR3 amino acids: CASSYGRDSPTGELFF. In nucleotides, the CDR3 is TGTGCCAGCAGTTACGGAAGGGACAGCCCAACCGGGGAGCTGTTTTTT.

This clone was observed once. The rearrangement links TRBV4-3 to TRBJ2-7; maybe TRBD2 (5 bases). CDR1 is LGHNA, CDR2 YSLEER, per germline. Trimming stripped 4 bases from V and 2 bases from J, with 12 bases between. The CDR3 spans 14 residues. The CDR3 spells CASSLRRRTYEQYF. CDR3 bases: TGCGCCAGCAGCCTTCGGAGGCGAACCTACGAGCAGTACTTC.

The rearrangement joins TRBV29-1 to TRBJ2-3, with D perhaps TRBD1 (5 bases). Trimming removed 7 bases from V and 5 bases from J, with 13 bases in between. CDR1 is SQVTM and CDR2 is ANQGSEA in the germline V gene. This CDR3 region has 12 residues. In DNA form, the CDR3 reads TGCAGCGCCGGCGAGGACAAAGATACGCAGTATTTT. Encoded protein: CSAGEDKDTQYF.

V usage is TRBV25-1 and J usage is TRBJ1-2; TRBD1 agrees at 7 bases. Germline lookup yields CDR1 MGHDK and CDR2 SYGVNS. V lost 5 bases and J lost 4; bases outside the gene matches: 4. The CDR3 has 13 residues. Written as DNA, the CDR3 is TGTGCCAGCAGTAAAGGACAGGCCTATGGCTACACCTTC. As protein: CASSKGQAYGYTF.

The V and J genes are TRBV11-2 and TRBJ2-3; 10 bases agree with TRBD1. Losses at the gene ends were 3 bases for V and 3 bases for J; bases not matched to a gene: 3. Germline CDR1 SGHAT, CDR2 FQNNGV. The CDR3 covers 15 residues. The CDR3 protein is CASSLDRGYTDTQYF. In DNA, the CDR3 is TGTGCCAGCAGCTTGGACAGGGGGTATACAGATACGCAGTATTTT.

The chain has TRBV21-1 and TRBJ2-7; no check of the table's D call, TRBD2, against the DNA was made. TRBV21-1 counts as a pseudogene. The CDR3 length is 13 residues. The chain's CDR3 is CASSPGRPNEQYF. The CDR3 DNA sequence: TGTGCCAGCAGCCCCGGGAGACCGAACGAGCAGTACTTC.

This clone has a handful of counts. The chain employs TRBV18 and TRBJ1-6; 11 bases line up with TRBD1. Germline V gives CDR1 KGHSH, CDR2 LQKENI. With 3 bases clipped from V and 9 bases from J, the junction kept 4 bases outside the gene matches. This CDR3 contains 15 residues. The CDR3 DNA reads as TGTGCCAGCTCACCTTCCGGGACAGGGGGTTCACCCCTCCACTTT. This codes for CASSPSGTGGSPLHF.

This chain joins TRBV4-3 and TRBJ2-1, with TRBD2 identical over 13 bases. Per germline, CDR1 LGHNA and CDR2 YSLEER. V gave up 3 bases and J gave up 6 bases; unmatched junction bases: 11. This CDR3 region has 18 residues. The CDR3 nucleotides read TGCGCCAGCAGCCAGGAAGTCCTCACTAGCGGGAGGGCCAATGAGCAGTTCTTC. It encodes CASSQEVLTSGRANEQFF.

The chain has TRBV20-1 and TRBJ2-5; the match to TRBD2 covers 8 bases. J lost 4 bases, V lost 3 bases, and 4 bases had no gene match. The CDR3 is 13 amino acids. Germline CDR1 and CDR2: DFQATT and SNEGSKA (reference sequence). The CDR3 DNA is TGCAGTGCTAGTGGGCTAGCGGGAGAGACCCAGTACTTC. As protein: CSASGLAGETQYF.

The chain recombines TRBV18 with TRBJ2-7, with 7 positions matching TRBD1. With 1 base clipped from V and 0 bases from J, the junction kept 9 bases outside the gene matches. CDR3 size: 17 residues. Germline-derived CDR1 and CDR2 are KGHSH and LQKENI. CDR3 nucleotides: TGTGCCAGCTCACCACGGCTGGACAGGAAAAGCTCCTACGAGCAGTACTTC. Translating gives CASSPRLDRKSSYEQYF.